One sample yielded the 17 T cell receptor beta chains listed below, sequenced in a study of cytomegalovirus exposure and HLA in healthy donors. The PCR employed 60 Vbeta primers together with 13 Jbeta primers. Generated by immunoSEQ multiplex PCR, the TCRdb table keeps only in-frame clones and is missing some. Seen here are 74,000 or so clones, 75% observed once, and the top ten hold approximately 7.3%. The sequenced sample was PBMCs. The receptors were gathered from a woman aged 40 to 55 in good health and CMV-seronegative.

The genes are TRBV19 and TRBJ2-4, with D maybe TRBD2 (6 bases). The V gene lost 6 bases and the J gene lost 0 bases, with 24 bases spanning the gap. CDR1 LNHDA and CDR2 SQIVND come from the germline V gene (reference sequence). The CDR3 loop spans 19 amino acids. CDR3 nucleotides: TGTGCCAGTAGCCCCAACCCGGGACTTTCCGATCTAGCCAAAAACATTCAGTACTTC. This translates into CASSPNPGLSDLAKNIQYF.

This sequence joins TRBV5-4 and TRBJ1-2; 8 nucleotides align to TRBD1. The CDR3 length is 15 residues. The V segment lost 1 base and the J segment 3 bases; nucleotides outside the gene matches: 5. Germline V gene sequence: CDR1 SGHNT, CDR2 YYREEE (reference sequence). CDR3 amino acids: CASSLTGTGDYGYTF. The CDR3 coding sequence is TGTGCCAGCAGCTTGACCGGGACAGGCGACTATGGCTACACCTTC.

J is TRBJ1-5 and V is TRBV6-6, with 7 bases lining up with TRBD1. V dropped 10 bases and J dropped 9; count of bases not matched to a gene: 12. CDR1 and CDR2 from the germline V gene are MNHNY and SVGAGI (reference sequence). CDR3 length equals 13 residues. The DNA for the CDR3 is TGTGCCACCGACGTACAGGGGAACCGGCCCCAGCATTTT. Amino acids: CATDVQGNRPQHF.

The gene calls are TRBV5-5 and TRBJ2-1; 9 bases align to TRBD2. Germline V gives CDR1 SGHKS, CDR2 YYEKEE (reference sequence). With 0 bases clipped from V and 6 bases from J, the junction kept 4 bases outside the gene matches. The length of the CDR3 is 15 residues. The CDR3 bases are TGTGCCAGCAGCTTGGAACTAGCGGGCTTCAATGAGCAGTTCTTC. Translation gives CASSLELAGFNEQFF.

The chain has TRBV7-9 and TRBJ2-4; TRBD2 matches 7 bases. The CDR3 totals 15 residues. Germline V gene lookup returns CDR1 SEHNR and CDR2 FQNEAQ (reference sequence). V was clipped by 5 bases and J by 9 bases; unmatched bases: 13. Here the CDR3 DNA reads TGTGCCAGCAGCCGCGGGACTACGGCAGGGAGCATTCAGTACTTC. Amino acid sequence: CASSRGTTAGSIQYF.

This chain connects TRBV27 to TRBJ2-7; 7 nucleotides agree with TRBD1. This CDR3 is 13 amino acids long. Germline trimming cut 8 bases from V and 4 bases from J; bases unmatched to any gene: 8. The V gene's germline CDR1 is MNHEY and CDR2 SMNVEV (reference sequence). Written as DNA, the CDR3 is TGTGCCAGCGGTAAGGCAGGGGGTTACGAGCAGTACTTC. Amino acid sequence: CASGKAGGYEQYF.

The V call is TRBV28, the J call TRBJ2-3; TRBD2 matches at 11 bases. The CDR3 spans 18 residues. Germline values: CDR1 MDHEN, CDR2 SYDVKM. Trimming at V came to 6 bases and at J to 0 bases, leaving 11 bases not matched to a gene. The CDR3 coding sequence is TGTGCCAGCAGCGCTACTAGCGGGAGCCCAACCAGCACAGATACGCAGTATTTT. It specifies CASSATSGSPTSTDTQYF.

The rearrangement links TRBV7-2 to TRBJ2-7; 10 bases are a match to TRBD2. In germline, CDR1 is SGHTA, CDR2 FQGNSA. With 5 bases clipped from V and 6 bases from J, the junction kept 7 bases outside the gene matches. The CDR3 sequence is 14 residues long. The CDR3 DNA reads as TGTGCCAGCAGCCCAGTGGTAGCGGGAGGCGAGCAGTACTTC. This codes for CASSPVVAGGEQYF.

This chain links TRBV19 with TRBJ1-3; D perhaps matches TRBD1 (6 bases). The germline V and J ends were trimmed by 5 bases and 1 base, with 12 bases remaining between them. The germline V gene encodes CDR1 LNHDA and CDR2 SQIVND (reference sequence). CDR3 size: 15 residues. DNA for the CDR3: TGTGCCAGTAGTCCGGGGACATTTTCTGGAAACACCATATATTTT. Amino acids: CASSPGTFSGNTIYF.

This sequence joins TRBV19 and TRBJ2-1; TRBD2 aligns across 13 bases. J gave up 4 bases and V 3 bases, and 6 bases lay outside the gene matches. The CDR3 spans 17 residues. Germline V gene sequence: CDR1 LNHDA, CDR2 SQIVND (reference sequence). The CDR3 here is CASSIGLAGDRYNEQFF. The CDR3 coding sequence is TGTGCCAGTAGTATCGGACTAGCGGGGGATCGGTACAATGAGCAGTTCTTC.

The chain couples TRBV19 to TRBJ2-7; a weak D match, TRBD2 (5 bases). This CDR3 region has 17 residues. Between the trimmed V and J ends, which lost 1 base and 0 bases, there was a span of 16 bases. CDR1 is LNHDA and CDR2 is SQIVND in the germline V gene (reference sequence). CDR3 bases: TGTGCCAGTAGTATAGGTGCAGGCGGAGGTATCTCCTACGAGCAGTACTTC. It specifies CASSIGAGGGISYEQYF.

V usage is TRBV28 and J usage is TRBJ2-1, with TRBD2 as a possible D gene (6 bases). Per germline, CDR1 MDHEN and CDR2 SYDVKM. The CDR3 loop spans 15 amino acids. Between the trimmed V and J ends, which lost 6 bases and 9 bases, there was a span of 21 bases. CDR3 nucleotides: TGTGCCAGCAGCCCACTAGGGGATACCGGGGGTGAGCAGTTCTTC. It specifies CASSPLGDTGGEQFF.

V and J are TRBV29-1 and TRBJ2-7; 9 positions match TRBD1. With 6 bases clipped from V and 3 bases from J, the junction kept 6 bases outside the gene matches. The CDR3 totals 13 residues. Per germline, CDR1 SQVTM and CDR2 ANQGSEA. The CDR3: CSVPGTGIYEQYF. CDR3 bases: TGCAGCGTCCCCGGGACAGGGATCTACGAGCAGTACTTC.

The rearrangement uses TRBV2 and TRBJ2-3; TRBD2 agrees at 12 bases. J was trimmed by 4 bases and V by 7 bases; bases with no gene match: 3. This CDR3 comprises 14 residues. Germline V gene lookup returns CDR1 SNHLY and CDR2 FYNNEI. The CDR3 loop reads CASTLAGGSDTQYF. The CDR3 nucleotides are TGTGCCAGCACCCTAGCGGGGGGGTCAGATACGCAGTATTTT.

V gene TRBV7-9 combines with J gene TRBJ1-2; D is uncertain. With 9 bases removed from V and 4 bases from J, the gap between germline ends came to 15 bases. Germline loops: CDR1 SEHNR, CDR2 FQNEAQ (reference sequence). The CDR3 has 13 residues. DNA of the CDR3: TGTGCCAGTACATTCCTTGGGAGCTATGGCTACACCTTC. This gives the protein CASTFLGSYGYTF. Based on the CDR3 plus reference TRBV7-9 and TRBJ1-2, the full variable domain is DTGVSQNPRHKITKRGQNVTFRCDPISEHNRLYWYRQTLGQGPEFLTYFQNEAQLEKSRLLSDRFSAERPKGSFSTLEIQRTEQGDSAMYLCASTFLGSYGYTFGSGTRLTVV.

V and J are TRBV7-3 and TRBJ2-1; 9 positions agree with TRBD2. This CDR3 spans 15 amino acids. Germline values: CDR1 SGHTA, CDR2 FQGTGA. V lost 5 bases, J lost 1 base, and 3 bases stayed unmatched. Here the CDR3 DNA reads TGTGCCAGCAGCCCAAGCGGGGGGTCCTACAATGAGCAGTTCTTC. This translates into CASSPSGGSYNEQFF.

The chain combines TRBV6-1 with TRBJ2-5; tentative D call: TRBD2 (6 bases). Trimming took 2 bases from V and 4 from J, leaving 11 bases between them. CDR1 is MNHNS and CDR2 is SASEGT in the germline V gene. This CDR3 comprises 14 residues. CDR3 region: CASSEWGGTETQYF. Written as DNA, the CDR3 is TGTGCCAGCAGTGAATGGGGCGGGACAGAGACCCAGTACTTC.